The sample holds a few counts of the clone carrying this T cell receptor beta chain. Its antigen is unknown. A read error may produce the germline difference seen at one junction end. The sample belongs to a study of OX40 agonist ivuxolimab in advanced cancers. Study in general: Patients were infused with ivuxolimab every 2 weeks at 0.01 to 10 mg/kg. Every patient in dose escalation had hepatocellular carcinoma, melanoma, renal cell or head and neck cancer.

Clones were read by immunoSEQ multiplex PCR, and TCRdb kept only the in-frame ones, dropping some. The table lists about 33,000 clones, 89% of them singletons, with roughly 1% in the top ten. Germline-derived CDR1 and CDR2 are SGHTA and FQGNSA. This CDR3 has 11 amino acids. Study results and limitations: The study found that CD8+ T cells averaged more expanded clones than CD4+.

The sample consisted of CD4+ or CD8+ T cells sorted from blood, taken in a trial of the OX40 agonist ivuxolimab. This rearrangement joins TRBV7-2 to TRBJ1-1, with D perhaps matching TRBD1 (5 bases). The source of this sequence is an adult with an advanced solid tumor such as melanoma, head and neck, liver or kidney cancer. The CDR3 DNA reads as TGTGCCAGCAGCTCTACAGGAATGCCGGCCTTT. It translates to CASSSTGMPAF.